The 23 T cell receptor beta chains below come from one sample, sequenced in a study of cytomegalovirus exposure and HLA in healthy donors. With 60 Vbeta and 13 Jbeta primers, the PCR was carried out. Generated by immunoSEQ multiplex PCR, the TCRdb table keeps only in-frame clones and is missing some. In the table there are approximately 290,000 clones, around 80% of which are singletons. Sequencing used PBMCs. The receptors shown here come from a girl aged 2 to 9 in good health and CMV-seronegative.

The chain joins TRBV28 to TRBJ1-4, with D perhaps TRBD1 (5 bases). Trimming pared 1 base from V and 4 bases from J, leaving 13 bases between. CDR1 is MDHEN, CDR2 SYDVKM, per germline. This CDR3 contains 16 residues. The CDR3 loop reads CASSLYKGPGNEKLFF. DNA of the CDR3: TGTGCCAGCAGTTTATATAAGGGGCCGGGTAATGAAAAACTGTTTTTT.

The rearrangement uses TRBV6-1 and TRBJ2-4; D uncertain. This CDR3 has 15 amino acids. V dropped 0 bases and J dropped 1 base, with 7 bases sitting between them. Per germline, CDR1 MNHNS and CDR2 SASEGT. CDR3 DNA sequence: TGTGCCAGCAGTGAAGCTGTACGGGCCAAAAACATTCAGTACTTC. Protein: CASSEAVRAKNIQYF.

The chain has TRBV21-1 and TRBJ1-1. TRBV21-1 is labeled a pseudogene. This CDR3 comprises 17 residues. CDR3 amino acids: CASSKRNLKPVNTEAFF. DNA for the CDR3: TGTGCCAGCAGCAAGAGGAACCTAAAGCCAGTGAACACTGAAGCTTTCTTT.

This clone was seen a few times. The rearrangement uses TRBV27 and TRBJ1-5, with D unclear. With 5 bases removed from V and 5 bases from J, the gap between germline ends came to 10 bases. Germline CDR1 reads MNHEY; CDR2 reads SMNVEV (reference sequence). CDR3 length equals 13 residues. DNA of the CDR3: TGTGCCAGCAGTCAAGTACGGGATCAGCCCCAGCATTTT. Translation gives CASSQVRDQPQHF.

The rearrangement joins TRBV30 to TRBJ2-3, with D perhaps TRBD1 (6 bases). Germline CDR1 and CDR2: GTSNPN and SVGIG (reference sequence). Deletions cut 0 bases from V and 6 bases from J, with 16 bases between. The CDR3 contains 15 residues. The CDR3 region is CAWSVMGALRDTQYF. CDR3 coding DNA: TGTGCCTGGAGTGTAATGGGGGCCCTCAGGGATACGCAGTATTTT.

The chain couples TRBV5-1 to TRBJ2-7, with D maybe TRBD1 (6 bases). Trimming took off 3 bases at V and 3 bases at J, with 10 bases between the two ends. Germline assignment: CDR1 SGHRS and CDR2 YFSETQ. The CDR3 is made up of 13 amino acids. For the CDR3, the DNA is TGCGCCAGCAGCTCCGGACAGTTCTACGAGCAGTACTTC. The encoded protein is CASSSGQFYEQYF.

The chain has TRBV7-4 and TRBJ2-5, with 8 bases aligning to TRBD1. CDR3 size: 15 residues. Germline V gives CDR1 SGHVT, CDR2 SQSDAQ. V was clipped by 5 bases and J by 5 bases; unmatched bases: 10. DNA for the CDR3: TGTGCCAGCAGCCACAATAACAGGGGGGTTGAGACCCAGTACTTC. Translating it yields CASSHNNRGVETQYF.

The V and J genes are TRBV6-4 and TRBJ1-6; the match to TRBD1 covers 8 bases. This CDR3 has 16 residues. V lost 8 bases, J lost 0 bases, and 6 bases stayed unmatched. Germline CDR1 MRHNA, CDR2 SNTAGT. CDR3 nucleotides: TGTGCCAGCGTCAGGGGGCCGGGCTCCTATAATTCACCCCTCCACTTT. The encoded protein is CASVRGPGSYNSPLHF.

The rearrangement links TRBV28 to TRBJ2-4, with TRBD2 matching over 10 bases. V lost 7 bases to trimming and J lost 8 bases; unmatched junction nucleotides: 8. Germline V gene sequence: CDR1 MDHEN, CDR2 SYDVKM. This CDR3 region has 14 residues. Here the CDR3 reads CASTPSGTSDIQYF. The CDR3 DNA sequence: TGTGCCAGCACTCCTTCCGGGACTAGCGACATTCAGTACTTC. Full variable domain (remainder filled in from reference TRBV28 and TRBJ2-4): DVKVTQSSRYLVKRTGEKVFLECVQDMDHENMFWYRQDPGLGLRLIYFSYDVKMKEKGDIPEGYSVSREKKERFSLILESASTNQTSMYLCASTPSGTSDIQYFGAGTRLSVL.

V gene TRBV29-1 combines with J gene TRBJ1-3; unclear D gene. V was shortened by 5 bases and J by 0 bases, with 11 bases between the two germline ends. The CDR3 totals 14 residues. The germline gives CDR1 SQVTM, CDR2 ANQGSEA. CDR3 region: CSVRAGISGNTIYF. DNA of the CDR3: TGCAGCGTTCGAGCGGGAATCTCTGGAAACACCATATATTTT.

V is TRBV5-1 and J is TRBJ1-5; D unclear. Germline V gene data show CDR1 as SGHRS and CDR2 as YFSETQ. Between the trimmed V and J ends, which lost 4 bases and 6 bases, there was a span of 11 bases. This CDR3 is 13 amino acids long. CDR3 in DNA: TGCGCCAGCAGCCATGAACCGGGTCAGCCCCAGCATTTT. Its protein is CASSHEPGQPQHF.

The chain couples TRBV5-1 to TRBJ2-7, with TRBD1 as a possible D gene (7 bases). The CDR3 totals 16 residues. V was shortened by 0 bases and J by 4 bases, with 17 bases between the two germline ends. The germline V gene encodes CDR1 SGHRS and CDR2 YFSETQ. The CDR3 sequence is CASSLDPGGRIYEQYF. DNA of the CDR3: TGCGCCAGCAGCTTGGACCCAGGGGGGAGGATATACGAGCAGTACTTC.

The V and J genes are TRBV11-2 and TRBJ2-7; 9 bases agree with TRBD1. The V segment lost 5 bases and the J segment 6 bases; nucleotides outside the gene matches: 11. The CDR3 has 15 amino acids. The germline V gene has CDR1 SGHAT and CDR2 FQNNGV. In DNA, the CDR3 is TGTGCCAGCAGCCTTAGGACAGGGGAGGTTGGCGAGCAGTACTTC. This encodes CASSLRTGEVGEQYF.

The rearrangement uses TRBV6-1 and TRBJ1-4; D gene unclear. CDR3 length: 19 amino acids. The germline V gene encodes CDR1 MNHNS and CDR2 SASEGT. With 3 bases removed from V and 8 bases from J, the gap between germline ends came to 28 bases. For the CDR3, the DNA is TGTGCCAGCAGTGAGAGCGTAAGGGATAGCCGATTTCGGAGGGAAAAACTGTTTTTT. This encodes CASSESVRDSRFRREKLFF.

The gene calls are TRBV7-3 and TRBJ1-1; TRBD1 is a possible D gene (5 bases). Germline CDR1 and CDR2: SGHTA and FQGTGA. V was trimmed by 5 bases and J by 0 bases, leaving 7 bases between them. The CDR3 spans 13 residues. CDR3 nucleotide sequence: TGTGCCAGCAGCATACAGGTGAACACTGAAGCTTTCTTT. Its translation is CASSIQVNTEAFF. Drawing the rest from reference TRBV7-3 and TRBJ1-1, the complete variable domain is GAGVSQTPSNKVTEKGKYVELRCDPISGHTALYWYRQSLGQGPEFLIYFQGTGAADDSGLPNDRFFAVRPEGSVSTLKIQRTERGDSAVYLCASSIQVNTEAFFGQGTRLTVV.

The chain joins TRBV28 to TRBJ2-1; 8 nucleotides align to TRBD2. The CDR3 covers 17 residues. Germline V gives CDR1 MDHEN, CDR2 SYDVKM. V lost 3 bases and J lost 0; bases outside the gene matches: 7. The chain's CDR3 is CASSFSGGGRSYNEQFF. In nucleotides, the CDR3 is TGTGCCAGCAGTTTTAGTGGCGGGGGGCGCTCCTACAATGAGCAGTTCTTC. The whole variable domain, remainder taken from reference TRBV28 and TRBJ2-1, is DVKVTQSSRYLVKRTGEKVFLECVQDMDHENMFWYRQDPGLGLRLIYFSYDVKMKEKGDIPEGYSVSREKKERFSLILESASTNQTSMYLCASSFSGGGRSYNEQFFGPGTRLTVL.

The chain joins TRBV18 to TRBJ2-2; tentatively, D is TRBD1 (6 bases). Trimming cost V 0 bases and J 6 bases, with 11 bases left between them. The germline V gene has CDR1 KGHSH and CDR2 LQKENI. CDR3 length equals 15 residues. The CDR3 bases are TGTGCCAGCTCACCACCGTCCACAGGGCCCGGGGAGCTGTTTTTT. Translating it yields CASSPPSTGPGELFF. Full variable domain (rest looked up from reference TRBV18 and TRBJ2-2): NAGVMQNPRHLVRRRGQEARLRCSPMKGHSHVYWYRQLPEEGLKFMVYLQKENIIDESGMPKERFSAEFPKEGPSILRIQQVVRGDSAAYFCASSPPSTGPGELFFGEGSRLTVL.

The CDR3 DNA reads as TGTGCCAGCAGCTTAGGAAGCGGGAGTGCAGATACGCAGTATTTT. Protein sequence: CASSLGSGSADTQYF. The V gene is TRBV11-2, the J gene TRBJ2-3; 8 bases are a match to TRBD2. CDR1 is SGHAT and CDR2 is FQNNGV in the germline V gene. The CDR3 contains 15 residues. V lost 1 base to trimming and J lost 4 bases; unmatched junction nucleotides: 4.

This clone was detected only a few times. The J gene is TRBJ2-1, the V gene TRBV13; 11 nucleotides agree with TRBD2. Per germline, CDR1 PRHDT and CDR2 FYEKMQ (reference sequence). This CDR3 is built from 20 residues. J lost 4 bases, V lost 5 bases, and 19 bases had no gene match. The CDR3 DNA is TGTGCCAGCAGCACCACCGAACTAGCGGGGGTATGGTGGGGATACAATGAGCAGTTCTTC. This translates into CASSTTELAGVWWGYNEQFF.

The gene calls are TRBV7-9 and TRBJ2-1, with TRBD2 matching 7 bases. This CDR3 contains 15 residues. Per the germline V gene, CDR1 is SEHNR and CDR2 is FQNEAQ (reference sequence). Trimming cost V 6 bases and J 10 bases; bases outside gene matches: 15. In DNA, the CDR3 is TGTGCCAGCAGGGATCAGCGGGGTGATTACAGGGAGCAGTTCTTC. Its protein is CASRDQRGDYREQFF.

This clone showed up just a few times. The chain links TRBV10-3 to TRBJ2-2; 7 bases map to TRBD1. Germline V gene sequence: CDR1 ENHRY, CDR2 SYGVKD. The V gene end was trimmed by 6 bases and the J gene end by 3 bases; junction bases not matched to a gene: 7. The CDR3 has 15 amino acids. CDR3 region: CAIRPGQPDTGELFF. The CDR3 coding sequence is TGTGCCATCAGACCGGGACAGCCTGACACCGGGGAGCTGTTTTTT.

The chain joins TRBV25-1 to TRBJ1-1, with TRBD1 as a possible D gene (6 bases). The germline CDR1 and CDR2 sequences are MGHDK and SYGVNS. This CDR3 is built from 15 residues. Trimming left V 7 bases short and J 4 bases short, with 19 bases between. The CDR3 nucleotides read TGTGCCAGCATTGGTGGCGGGGGGCGAATCACTGAAGCTTTCTTT. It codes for CASIGGGGRITEAFF.

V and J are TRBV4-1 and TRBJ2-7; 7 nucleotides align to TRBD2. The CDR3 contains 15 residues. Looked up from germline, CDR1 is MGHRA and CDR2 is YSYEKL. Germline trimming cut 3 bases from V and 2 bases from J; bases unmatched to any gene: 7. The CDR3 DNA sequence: TGCGCCAGCAGCCAGGACATAGCGGGCACCTACGAGCAGTACTTC. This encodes CASSQDIAGTYEQYF.